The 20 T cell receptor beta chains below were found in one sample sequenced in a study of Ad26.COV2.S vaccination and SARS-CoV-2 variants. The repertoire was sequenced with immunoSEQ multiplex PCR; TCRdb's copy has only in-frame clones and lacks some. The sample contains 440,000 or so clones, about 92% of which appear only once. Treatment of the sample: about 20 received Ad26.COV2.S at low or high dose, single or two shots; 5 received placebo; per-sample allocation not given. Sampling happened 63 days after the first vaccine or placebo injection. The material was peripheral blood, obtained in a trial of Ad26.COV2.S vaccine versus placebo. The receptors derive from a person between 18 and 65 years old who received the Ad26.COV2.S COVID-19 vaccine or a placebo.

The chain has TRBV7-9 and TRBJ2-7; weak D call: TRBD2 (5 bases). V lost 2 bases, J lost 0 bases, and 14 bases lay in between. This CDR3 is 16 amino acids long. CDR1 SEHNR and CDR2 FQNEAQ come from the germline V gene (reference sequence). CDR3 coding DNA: TGTGCCAGCAGCTTATCGGGGTGGCAGAGCTCCTACGAGCAGTACTTC. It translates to CASSLSGWQSSYEQYF.

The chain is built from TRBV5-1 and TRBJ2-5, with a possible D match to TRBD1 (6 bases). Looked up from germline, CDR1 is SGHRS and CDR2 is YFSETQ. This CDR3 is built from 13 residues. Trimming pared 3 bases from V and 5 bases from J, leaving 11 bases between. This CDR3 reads CASSSGQTETQYF. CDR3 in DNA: TGCGCCAGCAGCTCAGGACAGACGGAGACCCAGTACTTC. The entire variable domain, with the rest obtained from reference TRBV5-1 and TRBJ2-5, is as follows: KAGVTQTPRYLIKTRGQQVTLSCSPISGHRSVSWYQQTPGQGLQFLFEYFSETQRNKGNFPGRFSGRQFSNSRSEMNVSTLELGDSALYLCASSSGQTETQYFGPGTRLLVL.

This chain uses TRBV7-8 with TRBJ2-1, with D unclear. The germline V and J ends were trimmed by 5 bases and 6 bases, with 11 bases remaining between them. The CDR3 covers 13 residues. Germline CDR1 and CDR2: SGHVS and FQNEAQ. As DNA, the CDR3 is TGTGCCAGCAGCATAGGAAACTTCAATGAGCAGTTCTTC. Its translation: CASSIGNFNEQFF. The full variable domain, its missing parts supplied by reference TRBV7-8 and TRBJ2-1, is GAGVSQSPRYKVAKRGQDVALRCDPISGHVSLFWYQQALGQGPEFLTYFQNEAQLDKSGLPSDRFFAERPEGSVSTLKIQRTQQEDSAVYLCASSIGNFNEQFFGPGTRLTVL.

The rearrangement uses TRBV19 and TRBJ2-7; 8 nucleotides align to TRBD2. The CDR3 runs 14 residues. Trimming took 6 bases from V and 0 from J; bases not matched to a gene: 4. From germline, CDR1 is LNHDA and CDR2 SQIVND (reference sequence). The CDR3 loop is CASSQLADSYEQYF. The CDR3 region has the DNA TGTGCCAGTAGCCAACTAGCGGACTCCTACGAGCAGTACTTC. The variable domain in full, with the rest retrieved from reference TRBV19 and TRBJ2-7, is DGGITQSPKYLFRKEGQNVTLSCEQNLNHDAMYWYRQDPGQGLRLIYYSQIVNDFQKGDIAEGYSVSREKKESFPLTVTSAQKNPTAFYLCASSQLADSYEQYFGPGTRLTVT.

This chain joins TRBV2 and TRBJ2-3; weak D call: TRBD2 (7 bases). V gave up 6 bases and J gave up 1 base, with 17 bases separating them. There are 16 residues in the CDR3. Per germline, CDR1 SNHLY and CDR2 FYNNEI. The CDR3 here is CASSQRGAGGTDTQYF. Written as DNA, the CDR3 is TGTGCCAGCAGCCAAAGGGGGGCGGGAGGCACAGATACGCAGTATTTT.

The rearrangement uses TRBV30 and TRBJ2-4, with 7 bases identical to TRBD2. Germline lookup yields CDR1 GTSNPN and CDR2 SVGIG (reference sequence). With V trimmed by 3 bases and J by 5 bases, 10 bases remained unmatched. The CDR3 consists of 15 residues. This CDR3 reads CAWRKEREEENIQYF. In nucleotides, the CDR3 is TGTGCCTGGAGGAAGGAGCGGGAAGAAGAAAACATTCAGTACTTC.

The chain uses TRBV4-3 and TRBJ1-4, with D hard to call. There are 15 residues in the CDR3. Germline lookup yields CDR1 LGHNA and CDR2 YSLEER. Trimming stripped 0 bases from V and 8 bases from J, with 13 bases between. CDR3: CASSQDFAGHEKLFF. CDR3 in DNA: TGCGCCAGCAGCCAAGATTTTGCAGGTCACGAAAAACTGTTTTTT.

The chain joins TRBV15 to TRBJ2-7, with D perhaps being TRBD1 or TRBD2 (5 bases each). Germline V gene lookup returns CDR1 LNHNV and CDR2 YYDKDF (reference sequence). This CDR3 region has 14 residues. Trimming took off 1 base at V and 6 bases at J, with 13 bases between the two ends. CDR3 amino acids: CATSRAGTVFEQYF. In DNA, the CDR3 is TGTGCCACCAGCAGAGCAGGGACCGTTTTCGAGCAGTACTTC.

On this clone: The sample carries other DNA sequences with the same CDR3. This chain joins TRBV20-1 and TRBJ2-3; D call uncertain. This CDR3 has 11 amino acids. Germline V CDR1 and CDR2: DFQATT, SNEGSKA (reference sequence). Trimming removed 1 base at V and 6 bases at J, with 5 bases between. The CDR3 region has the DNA TGCAGTGCTAGAGCGGGCGATACGCAGTATTTT. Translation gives CSARAGDTQYF.

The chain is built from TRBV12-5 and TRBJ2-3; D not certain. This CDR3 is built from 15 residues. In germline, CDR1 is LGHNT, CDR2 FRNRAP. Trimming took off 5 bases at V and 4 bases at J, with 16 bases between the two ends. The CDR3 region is CASGMGSVGPDTQYF. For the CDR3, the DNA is TGTGCTAGTGGTATGGGAAGTGTCGGCCCAGATACGCAGTATTTT.

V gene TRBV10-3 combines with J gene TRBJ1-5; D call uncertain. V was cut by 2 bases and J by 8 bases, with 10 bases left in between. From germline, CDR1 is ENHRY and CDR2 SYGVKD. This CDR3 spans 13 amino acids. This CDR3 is CAISEVLDKPQHF. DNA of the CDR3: TGTGCCATCAGTGAGGTCCTCGACAAGCCCCAGCATTTT.

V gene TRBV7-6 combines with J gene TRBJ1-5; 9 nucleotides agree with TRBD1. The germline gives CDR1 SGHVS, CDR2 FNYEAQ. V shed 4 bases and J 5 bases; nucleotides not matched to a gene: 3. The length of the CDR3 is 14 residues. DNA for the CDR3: TGTGCCAGCAGCTCGACAGGGGGAGATCAGCCCCAGCATTTT. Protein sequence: CASSSTGGDQPQHF.

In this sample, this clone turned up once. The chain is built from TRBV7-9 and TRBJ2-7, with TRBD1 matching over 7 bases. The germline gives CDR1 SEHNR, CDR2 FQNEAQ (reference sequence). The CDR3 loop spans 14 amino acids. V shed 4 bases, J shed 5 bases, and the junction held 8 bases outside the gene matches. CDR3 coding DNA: TGTGCCAGCAGCTCAACGACAGGGAACCACGAGCAGTACTTC. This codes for CASSSTTGNHEQYF.

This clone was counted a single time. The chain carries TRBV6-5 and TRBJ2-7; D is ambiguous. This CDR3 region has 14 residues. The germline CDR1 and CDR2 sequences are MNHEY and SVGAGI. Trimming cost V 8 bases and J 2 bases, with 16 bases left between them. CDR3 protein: CASGQWTETYEQYF. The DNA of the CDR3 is TGTGCCAGCGGTCAGTGGACGGAAACCTACGAGCAGTACTTC.

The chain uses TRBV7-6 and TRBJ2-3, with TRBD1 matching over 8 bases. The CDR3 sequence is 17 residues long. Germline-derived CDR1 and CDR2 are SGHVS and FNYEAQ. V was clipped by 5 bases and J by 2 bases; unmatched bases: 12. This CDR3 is CASSARQGTFATDTQYF. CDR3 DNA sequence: TGTGCCAGCAGCGCCCGACAGGGGACGTTCGCCACAGATACGCAGTATTTT.

CDR3 nucleotides: TGTGCCAGCAGCCCTCGACTACTAGCGGGAGGGGCCTACAATGAGCAGTTCTTC. Encoded protein: CASSPRLLAGGAYNEQFF. The rearrangement joins TRBV4-2 to TRBJ2-1, with TRBD2 matching 13 bases. The germline gives CDR1 LGHNA, CDR2 YNFKEQ. This CDR3 contains 18 residues. Trimming removed 4 bases from V and 2 bases from J; junction bases left unmatched: 8.

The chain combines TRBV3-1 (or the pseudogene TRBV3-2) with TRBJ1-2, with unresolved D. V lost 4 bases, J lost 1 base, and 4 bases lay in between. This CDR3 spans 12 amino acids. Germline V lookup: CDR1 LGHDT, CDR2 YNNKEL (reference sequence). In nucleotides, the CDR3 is TGTGCCAGCAGCCCCGGTAACTATGGCTACACCTTC. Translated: CASSPGNYGYTF.

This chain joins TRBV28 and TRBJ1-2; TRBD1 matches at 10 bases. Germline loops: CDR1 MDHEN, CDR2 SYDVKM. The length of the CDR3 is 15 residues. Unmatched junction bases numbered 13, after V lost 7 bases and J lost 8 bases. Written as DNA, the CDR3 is TGTGCCAGCAACGAATATTCCGGGACAGGGGACGGCTACACCTTC. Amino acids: CASNEYSGTGDGYTF.

For the CDR3, the DNA is TGCGCCAGCAGCCCCTTCAATTACGGGAGCCGCCAAGATACGCAGTATTTT. It specifies CASSPFNYGSRQDTQYF. V gene TRBV4-1 combines with J gene TRBJ2-3; perhaps TRBD2 as D (6 bases). This CDR3 is 17 amino acids long. Germline CDR1 and CDR2: MGHRA and YSYEKL. Trimming took off 4 bases at V and 5 bases at J, with 22 bases between the two ends.

The CDR3 DNA follows: TGTGCCAGCAGTTACCGCCGGACAGGGGGTTTTCCCCAGCATTTT. Amino acids: CASSYRRTGGFPQHF. The genes are TRBV6-2 or TRBV6-3 and TRBJ1-5; 10 bases map to TRBD1. CDR1 is MNHEY, CDR2 SVGEGT, per germline. The CDR3 is 15 residues long. V lost 2 bases and J lost 10; bases outside the gene matches: 8.